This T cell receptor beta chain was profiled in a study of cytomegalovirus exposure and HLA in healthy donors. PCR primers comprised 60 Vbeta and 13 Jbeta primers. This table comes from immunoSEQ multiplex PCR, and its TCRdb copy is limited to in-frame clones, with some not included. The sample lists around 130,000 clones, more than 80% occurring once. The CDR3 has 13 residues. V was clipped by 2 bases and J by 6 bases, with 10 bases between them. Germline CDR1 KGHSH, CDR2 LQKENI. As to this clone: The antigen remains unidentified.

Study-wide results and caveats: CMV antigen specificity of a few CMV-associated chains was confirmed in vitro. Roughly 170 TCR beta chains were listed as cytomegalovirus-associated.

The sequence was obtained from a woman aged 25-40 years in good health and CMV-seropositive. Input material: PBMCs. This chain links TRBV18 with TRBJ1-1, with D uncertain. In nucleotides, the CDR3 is TGTGCCAGCTCACCAGAGGCCTCAGCTGAAGCTTTCTTT. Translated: CASSPEASAEAFF.